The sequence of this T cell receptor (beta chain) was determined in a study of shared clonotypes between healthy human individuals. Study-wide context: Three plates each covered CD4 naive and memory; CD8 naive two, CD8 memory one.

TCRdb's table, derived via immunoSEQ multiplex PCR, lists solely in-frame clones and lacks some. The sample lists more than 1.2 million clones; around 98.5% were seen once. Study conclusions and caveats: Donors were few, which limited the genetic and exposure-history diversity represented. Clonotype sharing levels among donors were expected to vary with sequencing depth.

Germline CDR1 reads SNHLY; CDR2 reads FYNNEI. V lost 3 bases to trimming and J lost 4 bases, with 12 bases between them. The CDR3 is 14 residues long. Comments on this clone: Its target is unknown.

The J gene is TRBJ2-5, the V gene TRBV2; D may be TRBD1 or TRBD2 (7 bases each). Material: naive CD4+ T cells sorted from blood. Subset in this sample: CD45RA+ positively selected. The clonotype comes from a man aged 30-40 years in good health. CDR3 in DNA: TGTGCCAGCAGTGAGTCAGGGGGGGGAGAGACCCAGTACTTC. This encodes CASSESGGGETQYF.